This TCR beta chain was profiled in a study of T cell responses to AZD1222 COVID-19 vaccine. For the study at large: Analysis merged second doses at about 4 or about 12 weeks. Findings and caveats of the study: Rises in breadth and depth of Spike-specific TCRs came after two AZD1222 doses. The donor cohort was predominantly white British with a female majority, and clonal diversity may have been underestimated. In the spike-specific TCR repertoire, nearly half reportedly target unmutated variant regions.

TCRdb's table, derived via immunoSEQ multiplex PCR, lists solely in-frame clones and lacks some. The table has just under 95,000 clones, around 84% seen once. This clone showed up just once. Antigen specificity is unknown. CDR3 length: 13 amino acids. CDR1 SGHDN and CDR2 FVKESK come from the germline V gene. The germline V and J ends were trimmed by 0 bases and 4 bases, with 6 bases remaining between them. The chain employs TRBV14 and TRBJ2-5; D remains ambiguous. Specimen: peripheral blood, collected on day 0 of AZD1222 vaccination. The TCR comes from an adult in good health. The CDR3 loop reads CASSQDYVETQYF. The CDR3 DNA sequence: TGTGCCAGCAGCCAAGACTATGTAGAGACCCAGTACTTC.